This T cell receptor (beta chain) was sequenced for a study of T-cell reconstitution after alpha-beta-depleted transplantation in children. In this sample, this clonotype turned up many times. A TCRbeta library incorporating unique molecular identifiers was prepared. TCRdb re-analysed the PCR reads in MiXCR, keeping a single row per CDR3 protein. The sample shows 490,000 or so distinct CDR3 sequences, 12% of them seen only once. Germline V gives CDR1 SQVTM, CDR2 ANQGSEA. V was pared by 5 bases and J by 6 bases, with 6 bases of the junction left unmatched. The CDR3 has 13 amino acids. This specimen was PBMCs from the stem cell graft donor, taken from the stem cell graft. The chain joins TRBV29-1 to TRBJ2-1; 8 bases are a match to TRBD2. This clonotype was obtained from a human donor who donated a stem cell graft to a child with combined immunodeficiency. The CDR3, as DNA: TGCAGCGTTCAAGCGGGAGTAGTCAATGAGCAGTTCTTC. Its protein product is CSVQAGVVNEQFF.